This T cell receptor beta chain appears in the sequencing data of a study of blood T cell repertoires in COVID-19. Generated by immunoSEQ multiplex PCR, the TCRdb table keeps only in-frame clones and is missing some. The sample shows 100,000 or so clones, roughly 79% of them seen only once. The CDR3 runs 19 residues. The germline gives CDR1 LNHNV, CDR2 YYDKDF (reference sequence). Germline trimming cut 1 base from V and 9 bases from J; bases unmatched to any gene: 15. The sample taken for sequencing was peripheral blood. V and J are TRBV15 and TRBJ2-1; TRBD2 aligns across 13 bases. This TCR came from a man aged 70 or older with active or convalescent COVID-19. CDR3 nucleotide sequence: TGTGCCACCAGCAGAGCGGTTGGACTAGCGGGGGCCGCGCGGGGTGAGCAGTTCTTC. Amino acid sequence: CATSRAVGLAGAARGEQFF.